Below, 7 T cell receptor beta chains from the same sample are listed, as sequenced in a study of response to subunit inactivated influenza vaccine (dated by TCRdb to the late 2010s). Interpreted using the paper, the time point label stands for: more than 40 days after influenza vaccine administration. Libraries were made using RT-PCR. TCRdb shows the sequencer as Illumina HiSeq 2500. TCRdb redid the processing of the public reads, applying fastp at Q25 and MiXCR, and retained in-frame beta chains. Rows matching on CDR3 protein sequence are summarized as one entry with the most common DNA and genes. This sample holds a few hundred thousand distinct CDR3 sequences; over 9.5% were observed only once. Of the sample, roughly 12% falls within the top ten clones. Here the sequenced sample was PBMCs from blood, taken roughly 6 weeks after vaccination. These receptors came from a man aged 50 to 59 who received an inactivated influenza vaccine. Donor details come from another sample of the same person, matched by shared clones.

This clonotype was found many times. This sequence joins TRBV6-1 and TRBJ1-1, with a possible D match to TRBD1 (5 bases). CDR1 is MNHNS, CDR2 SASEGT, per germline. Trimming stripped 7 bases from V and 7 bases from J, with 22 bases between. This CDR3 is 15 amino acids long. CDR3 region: CASKRLRAGQGEAFF. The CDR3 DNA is TGTGCCAGCAAGCGATTAAGGGCGGGCCAGGGTGAAGCTTTCTTT.

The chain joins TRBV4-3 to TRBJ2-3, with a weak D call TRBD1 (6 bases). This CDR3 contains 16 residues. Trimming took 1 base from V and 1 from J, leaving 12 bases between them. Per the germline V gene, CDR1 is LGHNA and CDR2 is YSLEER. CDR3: CASSQAQGWRTDTQYF. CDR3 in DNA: TGCGCCAGCAGCCAAGCCCAGGGGTGGCGCACAGATACGCAGTATTTT.

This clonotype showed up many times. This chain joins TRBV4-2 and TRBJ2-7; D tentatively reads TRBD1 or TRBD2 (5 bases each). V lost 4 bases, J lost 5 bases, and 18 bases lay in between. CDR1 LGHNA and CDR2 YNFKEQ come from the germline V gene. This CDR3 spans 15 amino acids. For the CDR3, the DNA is TGTGCCAGCAGCCTTACCATAGAATTGGGGGACGAGCAGTACTTC. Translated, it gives CASSLTIELGDEQYF.

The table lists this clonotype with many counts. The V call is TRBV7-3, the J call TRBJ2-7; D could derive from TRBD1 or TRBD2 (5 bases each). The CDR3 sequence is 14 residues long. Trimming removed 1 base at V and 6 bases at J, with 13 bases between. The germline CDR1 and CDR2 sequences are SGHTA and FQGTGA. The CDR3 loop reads CASSLSGGVSEQYF. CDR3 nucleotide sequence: TGTGCCAGCAGCTTAAGTGGGGGAGTAAGCGAGCAGTACTTC.

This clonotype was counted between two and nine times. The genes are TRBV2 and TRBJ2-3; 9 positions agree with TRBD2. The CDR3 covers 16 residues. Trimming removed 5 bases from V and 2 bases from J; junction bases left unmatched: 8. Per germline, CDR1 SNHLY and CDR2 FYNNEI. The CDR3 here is CASSRVAGALTDTQYF. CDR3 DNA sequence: TGTGCCAGCAGTAGGGTAGCGGGAGCGCTCACAGATACGCAGTATTTT. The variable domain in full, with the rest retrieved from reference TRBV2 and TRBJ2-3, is EPEVTQTPSHQVTQMGQEVILRCVPISNHLYFYWYRQILGQKVEFLVSFYNNEISEKSEIFDDQFSVERPDGSNFTLKIRSTKLEDSAMYFCASSRVAGALTDTQYFGPGTRLTVL.

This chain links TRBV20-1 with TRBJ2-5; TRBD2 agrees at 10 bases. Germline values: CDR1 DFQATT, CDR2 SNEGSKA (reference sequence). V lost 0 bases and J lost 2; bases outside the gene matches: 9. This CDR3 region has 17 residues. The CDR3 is CSARDLLAGVFQETQYF. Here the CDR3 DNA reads TGCAGTGCTAGAGATCTCCTAGCGGGAGTGTTTCAAGAGACCCAGTACTTC.

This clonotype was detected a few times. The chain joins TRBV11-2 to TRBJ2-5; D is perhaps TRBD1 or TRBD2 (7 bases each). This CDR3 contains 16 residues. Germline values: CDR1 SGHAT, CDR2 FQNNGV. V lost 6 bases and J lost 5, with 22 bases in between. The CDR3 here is CASSLGGTEILETQYF. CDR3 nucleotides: TGTGCCAGCAGTTTGGGGGGGACAGAAATCCTGGAGACCCAGTACTTC.